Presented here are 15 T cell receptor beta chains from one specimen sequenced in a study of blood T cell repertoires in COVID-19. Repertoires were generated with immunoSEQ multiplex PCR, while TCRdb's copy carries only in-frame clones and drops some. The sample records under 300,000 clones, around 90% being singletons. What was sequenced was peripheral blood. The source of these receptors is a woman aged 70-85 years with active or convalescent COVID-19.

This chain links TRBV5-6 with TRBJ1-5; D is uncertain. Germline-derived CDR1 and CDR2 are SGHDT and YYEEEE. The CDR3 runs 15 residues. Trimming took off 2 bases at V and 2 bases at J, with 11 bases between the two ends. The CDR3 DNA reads TGTGCCAGCAGCTTAGGAGACGTAGGCAATCAGCCCCAGCATTTT. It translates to CASSLGDVGNQPQHF.

CDR3 bases: TGTGCCACCGACCCAACTAGCGGGTCCGGAGATACGCAGTATTTT. This codes for CATDPTSGSGDTQYF. The chain employs TRBV7-9 and TRBJ2-3; 9 positions agree with TRBD2. The V and J ends lost 10 bases and 5 bases, in that order; junction bases with no gene match: 13. In germline, CDR1 is SEHNR, CDR2 FQNEAQ (reference sequence). The CDR3 is 15 residues long.

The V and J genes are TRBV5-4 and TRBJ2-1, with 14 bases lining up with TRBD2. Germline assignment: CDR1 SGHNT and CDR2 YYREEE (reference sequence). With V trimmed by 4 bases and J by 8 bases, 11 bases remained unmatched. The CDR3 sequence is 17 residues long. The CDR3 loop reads CASSRRLAGGSFYEQFF. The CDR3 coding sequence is TGTGCCAGCAGCCGCCGACTAGCGGGGGGGAGTTTCTATGAGCAGTTCTTC.

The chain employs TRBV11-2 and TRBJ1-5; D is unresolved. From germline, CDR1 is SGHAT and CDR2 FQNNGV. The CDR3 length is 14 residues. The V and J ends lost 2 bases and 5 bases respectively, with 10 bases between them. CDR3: CASSLTGEDQPQHF. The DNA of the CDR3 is TGTGCCAGCAGCTTAACGGGAGAGGATCAGCCCCAGCATTTT.

The CDR3 here is CASRHSGGSGNEQFF. The CDR3 nucleotides are TGTGCCAGCAGGCATAGCGGGGGAAGTGGCAATGAGCAGTTCTTC. The chain links TRBV7-8 to TRBJ2-1; 9 bases match TRBD2. The trim removed 6 bases at V and 6 bases at J, leaving 9 bases unmatched. This CDR3 has 15 amino acids. Germline V gives CDR1 SGHVS, CDR2 FQNEAQ. The variable domain in full, completed from reference TRBV7-8 and TRBJ2-1, reads GAGVSQSPRYKVAKRGQDVALRCDPISGHVSLFWYQQALGQGPEFLTYFQNEAQLDKSGLPSDRFFAERPEGSVSTLKIQRTQQEDSAVYLCASRHSGGSGNEQFFGPGTRLTVL.

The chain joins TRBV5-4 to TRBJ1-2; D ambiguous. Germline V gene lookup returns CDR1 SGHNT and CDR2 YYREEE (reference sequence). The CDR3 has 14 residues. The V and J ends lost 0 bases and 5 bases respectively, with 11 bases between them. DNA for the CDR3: TGTGCCAGCAGCTTGGTTTCGGTGCCATATGGCTACACCTTC. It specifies CASSLVSVPYGYTF.

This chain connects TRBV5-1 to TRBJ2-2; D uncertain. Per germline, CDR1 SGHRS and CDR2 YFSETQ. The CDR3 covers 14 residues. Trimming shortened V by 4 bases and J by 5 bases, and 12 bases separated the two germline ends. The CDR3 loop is CASSPSPRTGELFF. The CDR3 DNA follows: TGCGCCAGCAGCCCGAGCCCTCGGACCGGGGAGCTGTTTTTT.

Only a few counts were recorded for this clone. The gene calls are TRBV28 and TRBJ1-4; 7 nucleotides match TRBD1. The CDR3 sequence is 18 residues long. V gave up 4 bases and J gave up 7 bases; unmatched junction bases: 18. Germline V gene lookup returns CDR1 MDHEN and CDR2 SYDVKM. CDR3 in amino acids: CASSSRDLMTGISEKLFF. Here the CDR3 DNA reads TGTGCCAGCAGTTCGCGGGACCTCATGACAGGGATAAGTGAAAAACTGTTTTTT.

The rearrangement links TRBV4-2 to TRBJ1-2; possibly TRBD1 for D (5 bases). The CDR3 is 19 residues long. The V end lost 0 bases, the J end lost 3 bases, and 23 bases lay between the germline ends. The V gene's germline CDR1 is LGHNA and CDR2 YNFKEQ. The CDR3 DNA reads TGTGCCAGCAGCCAAGAGGGAAGGGCCTTAAGGGGTCTTGACTATGGCTACACCTTC. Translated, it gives CASSQEGRALRGLDYGYTF.

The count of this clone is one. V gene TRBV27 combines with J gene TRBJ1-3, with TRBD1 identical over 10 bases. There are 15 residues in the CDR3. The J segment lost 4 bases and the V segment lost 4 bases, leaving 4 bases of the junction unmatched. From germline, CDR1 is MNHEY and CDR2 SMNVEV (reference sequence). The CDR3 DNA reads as TGTGCCAGCAGTTACGGGACAGGGGTCGGAAACACCATATATTTT. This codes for CASSYGTGVGNTIYF.

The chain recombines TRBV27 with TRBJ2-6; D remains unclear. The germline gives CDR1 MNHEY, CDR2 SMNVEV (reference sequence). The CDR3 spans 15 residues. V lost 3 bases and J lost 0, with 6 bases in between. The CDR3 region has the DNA TGTGCCAGCAGTTTCGTTCCCTCTGGGGCCAACGTCCTGACTTTC. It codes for CASSFVPSGANVLTF.

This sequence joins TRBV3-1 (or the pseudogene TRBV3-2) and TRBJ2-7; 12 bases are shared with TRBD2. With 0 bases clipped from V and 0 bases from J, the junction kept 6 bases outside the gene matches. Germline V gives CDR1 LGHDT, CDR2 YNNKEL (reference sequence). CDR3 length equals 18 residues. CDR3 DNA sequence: TGTGCCAGCAGCCAAGAAGCTAGCGGGGGGGACAGCTCCTACGAGCAGTACTTC. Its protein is CASSQEASGGDSSYEQYF.

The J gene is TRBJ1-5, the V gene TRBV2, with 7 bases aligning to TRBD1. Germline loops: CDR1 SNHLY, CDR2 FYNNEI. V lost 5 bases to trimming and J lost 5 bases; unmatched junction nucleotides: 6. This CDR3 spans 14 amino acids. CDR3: CASSIYRGYQPQHF. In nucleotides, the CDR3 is TGTGCCAGCAGTATATACAGGGGATATCAGCCCCAGCATTTT.

The CDR3 DNA sequence: TGTGCCAGCAGCAGACGAGGAGGGACAGACTCACCCCTCCACTTT. Translation gives CASSRRGGTDSPLHF. This chain joins TRBV11-2 and TRBJ1-6; TRBD1 matches at 7 bases. V trimming: 5 bases; J trimming: 10 bases; junction bases outside the gene matches: 11. CDR1 is SGHAT, CDR2 FQNNGV, per germline. The CDR3 is 15 residues long.

CDR3 coding DNA: TGTGCCAGTAGTCTTCAGGGTGGCAATCAGCCCCAGCATTTT. Residues: CASSLQGGNQPQHF. The chain carries TRBV19 and TRBJ1-5, with D maybe TRBD1 (5 bases). The V end lost 5 bases, the J end lost 2 bases, and 10 bases lay between the germline ends. CDR3 length equals 14 residues. Per the germline V gene, CDR1 is LNHDA and CDR2 is SQIVND (reference sequence).